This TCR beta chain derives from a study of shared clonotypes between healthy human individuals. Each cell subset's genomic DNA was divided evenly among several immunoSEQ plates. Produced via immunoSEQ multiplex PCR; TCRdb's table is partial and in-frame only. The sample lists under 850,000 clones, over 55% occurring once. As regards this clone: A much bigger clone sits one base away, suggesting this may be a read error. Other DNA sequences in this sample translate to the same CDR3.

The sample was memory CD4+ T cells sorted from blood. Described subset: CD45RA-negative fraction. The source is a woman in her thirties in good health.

In DNA, the CDR3 is TGTGCCAGCAGCTTACAAGGGGACACTGAAGCTTTCTTT. Translating gives CASSLQGDTEAFF. This chain links TRBV7-9 with TRBJ1-1; the D gene is possibly TRBD1 (5 bases). This CDR3 is 13 amino acids long. The V end was cut by 2 bases, the J end by 3 bases, with 7 bases between. Germline loops: CDR1 SEHNR, CDR2 FQNEAQ (reference sequence).